This T cell receptor beta chain was sequenced in a study of shared clonotypes between healthy human individuals. General study points: It was observed that approximately 5% of naive CD4 clonotypes were shared across a handful of donors.

This clone was seen just once. Its specificity is unknown. Original data processing: Owing to the provision of junction-only sequences devoid of quality scores by immunoSEQ, filtering differed. Clones were sequenced by immunoSEQ multiplex PCR, and TCRdb holds only the in-frame ones, with some missing. For V, J and clone size, that table is used; D and trimming come from the DNA. The profile shows 850,000 to 1,100,000 clones, 70% to 80% of them singletons. CDR1 is MNHNS, CDR2 SASEGT, per germline. The CDR3 totals 13 residues. Trimming removed 8 bases from V and 5 bases from J; junction bases left unmatched: 8.

J is TRBJ1-1 and V is TRBV6-1, with 7 bases fitting TRBD1. The sequencing input was memory CD4+ T cells from PBMCs. As to subset: CD45RA-negative fraction. The origin of this receptor is a man aged 18 to 35 in good health. Some clones in this sample may be carry-over from other donors' samples. CDR3 nucleotide sequence: TGTGCCAGCCGACAGGGCATTGAAACTGAAGCTTTCTTT. Translating gives CASRQGIETEAFF.